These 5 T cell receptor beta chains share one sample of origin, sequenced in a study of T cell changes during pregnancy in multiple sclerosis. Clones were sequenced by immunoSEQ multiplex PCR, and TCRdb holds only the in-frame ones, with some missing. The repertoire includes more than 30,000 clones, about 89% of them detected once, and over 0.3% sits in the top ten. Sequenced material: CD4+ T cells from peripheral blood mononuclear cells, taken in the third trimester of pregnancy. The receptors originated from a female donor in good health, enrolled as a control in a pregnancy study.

The CDR3 nucleotides are TGCGCCAGCAGCCCCCCAGCCCTAGGGGGGGTCTTTGGGACCCAGTACTTC. Translated: CASSPPALGGVFGTQYF. The chain recombines TRBV4-1 with TRBJ2-5; weak D call: TRBD2 (7 bases). Trimming stripped 4 bases from V and 7 bases from J, with 25 bases between. This CDR3 has 17 residues. Looked up from germline, CDR1 is MGHRA and CDR2 is YSYEKL.

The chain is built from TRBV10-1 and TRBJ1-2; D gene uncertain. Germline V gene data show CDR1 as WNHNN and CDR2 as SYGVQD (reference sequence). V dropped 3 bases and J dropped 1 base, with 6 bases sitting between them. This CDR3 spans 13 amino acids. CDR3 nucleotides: TGCGCCAGCAGTGATGGAGTTAACTATGGCTACACCTTC. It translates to CASSDGVNYGYTF.

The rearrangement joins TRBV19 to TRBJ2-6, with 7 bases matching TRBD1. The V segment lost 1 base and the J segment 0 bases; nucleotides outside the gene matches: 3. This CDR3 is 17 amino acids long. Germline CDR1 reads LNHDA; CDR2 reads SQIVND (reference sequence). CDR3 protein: CASSIGTGLSGANVLTF. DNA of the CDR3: TGTGCCAGTAGTATAGGGACAGGCCTCTCTGGGGCCAACGTCCTGACTTTC.

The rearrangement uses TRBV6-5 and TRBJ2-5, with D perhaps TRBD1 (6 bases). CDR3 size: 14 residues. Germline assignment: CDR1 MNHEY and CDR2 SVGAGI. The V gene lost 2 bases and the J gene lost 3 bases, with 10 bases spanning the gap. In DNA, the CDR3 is TGTGCCAGCAGTTACGCTTCAGGGGAAGAGACCCAGTACTTC. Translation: CASSYASGEETQYF.

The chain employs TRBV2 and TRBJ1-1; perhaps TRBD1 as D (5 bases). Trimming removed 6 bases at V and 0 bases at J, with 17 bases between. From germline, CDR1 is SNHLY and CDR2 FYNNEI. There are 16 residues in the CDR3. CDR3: CASSPIGGGLNTEAFF. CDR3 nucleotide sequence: TGTGCCAGCAGCCCGATTGGGGGAGGACTGAACACTGAAGCTTTCTTT. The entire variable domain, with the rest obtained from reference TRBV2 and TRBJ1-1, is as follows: EPEVTQTPSHQVTQMGQEVILRCVPISNHLYFYWYRQILGQKVEFLVSFYNNEISEKSEIFDDQFSVERPDGSNFTLKIRSTKLEDSAMYFCASSPIGGGLNTEAFFGQGTRLTVV.